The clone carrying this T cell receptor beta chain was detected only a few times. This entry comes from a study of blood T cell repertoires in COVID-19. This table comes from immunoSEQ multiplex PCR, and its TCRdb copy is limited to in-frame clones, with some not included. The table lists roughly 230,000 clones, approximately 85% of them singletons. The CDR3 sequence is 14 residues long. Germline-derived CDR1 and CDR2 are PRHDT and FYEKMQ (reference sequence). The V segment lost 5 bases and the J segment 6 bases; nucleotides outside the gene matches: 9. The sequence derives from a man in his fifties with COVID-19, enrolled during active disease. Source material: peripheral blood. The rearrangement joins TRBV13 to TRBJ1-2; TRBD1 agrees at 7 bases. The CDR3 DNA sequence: TGTGCCAGCAGCACGCCGGGACAGAAGGATGGCTACACCTTC. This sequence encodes CASSTPGQKDGYTF.